The sequence of this T cell receptor beta chain was determined in a study of cytomegalovirus exposure and HLA in healthy donors. V lost 3 bases, J lost 7 bases, and 16 bases stayed unmatched. This CDR3 has 17 residues. The germline CDR1 and CDR2 sequences are KGHSH and LQKENI. Produced via immunoSEQ multiplex PCR; TCRdb's table is partial and in-frame only. Of about 200,000 clones in the sample, 65% to 90% were seen once. This chain links TRBV18 with TRBJ1-2; 8 bases fit TRBD1. Specimen: PBMCs. This clonotype originated in a woman in her thirties in good health and CMV-seropositive. In DNA, the CDR3 is TGTGCCAGCTCACCCTCCGGGACAGGCTCCTCGTTAGGTGGCTACACCTTC. This encodes CASSPSGTGSSLGGYTF.